This is a list of T cell receptor beta chains from one sample in a study of CD8+ T cells in alopecia areata. TCRdb's copy holds only in-frame clones and misses some; the assay was immunoSEQ multiplex PCR. The profile shows roughly 280,000 clones, 60% of them singletons. The specimen comprised CD4+ T cells sorted from blood, sampled at approximately week 51, from a patient treated with tofacitinib. These receptors were taken from a human donor with alopecia areata. Each CDR3 is given with its conserved first and last residue.

J: TRBJ2-7; V: TRBV5-1; CDR3: CASSSRDRGPPEQYF
J: TRBJ1-2; V: TRBV19; CDR3: CASSMTGIDGYTF
J: TRBJ2-5; V: TRBV30; CDR3: CAWNRLGTQYF
J: TRBJ2-5; V: TRBV15; CDR3: CATSAGTLTFRGETQYF
J: TRBJ2-1; V: TRBV30; CDR3: CASSRPTSQFF
J: TRBJ2-1; V: TRBV6-5; CDR3: CASSPRGMDIGEQFF
J: TRBJ1-4; V: TRBV7-6; CDR3: CASSFGEKLFF
J: TRBJ2-3; V: TRBV29-1; CDR3: CSAHGTGGATDTQYF
J: TRBJ1-6; V: TRBV30; CDR3: CAWTGDYNSPLHF
J: TRBJ2-5; V: TRBV5-1; CDR3: CASSPGPGGRETQYF
J: TRBJ2-4; V: TRBV29-1; CDR3: CSVVLGKNIQYF
J: TRBJ2-1; V: TRBV7-9; CDR3: CASSRTSAGDHNEQFF
J: TRBJ2-7; V: TRBV25-1; CDR3: CASSALGQASSYEQYF
J: TRBJ1-2; V: TRBV7-2; CDR3: CASSALVRVANYGYTF
J: TRBJ2-3; V: TRBV7-7; CDR3: CASSPSGGGTDTQYF
J: TRBJ2-7; V: TRBV29-1; CDR3: CSVVRASDEQYF
J: TRBJ2-5; V: TRBV7-3; CDR3: CASSLIPGPQETQYF
J: TRBJ1-5; V: TRBV15; CDR3: CATSRDQDGGHNQPQHF
J: TRBJ2-2; V: TRBV12-5; CDR3: CASGWSGSYTGELFF
J: TRBJ2-7; V: TRBV5-1; CDR3: CASSLATGPSYEQYF
J: TRBJ2-3; V: TRBV29-1; CDR3: CSVDYQTGDTQYF
J: TRBJ1-6; V: TRBV15; CDR3: CATSNEVGGNSPLHF
J: TRBJ2-3; V: TRBV30; CDR3: CAWSRSQRSTDTQYF
J: TRBJ1-2; V: TRBV29-1; CDR3: CSVSNYGYTF
J: TRBJ1-2; V: TRBV9; CDR3: CASSVDVGNYGYTF
J: TRBJ2-7; V: TRBV6-6; CDR3: CASSAWWTGRYEQYF
J: TRBJ2-3; V: TRBV29-1; CDR3: CSVAVGNQADTQYF
J: TRBJ2-2; V: TRBV25-1; CDR3: CAVRGDRGLGGELFF
J: TRBJ2-5; V: TRBV7-3; CDR3: CASSRGGPQETQYF
J: TRBJ2-3; V: TRBV5-6; CDR3: CASSSLQGATDTQYF
J: TRBJ1-6; V: TRBV25-1; CDR3: CASSGTGARRSPLHF
J: TRBJ1-5; V: TRBV4-3; CDR3: CASSQESGSGQPQHF